Below, 14 T cell receptor beta chains from the same sample are listed, as sequenced in a study of blood T cells in healthy people across ages. It was with a sample-barcoded 5' primer and a J-beta primer mix that a second PCR of about 7 to 12 cycles was run. MiXCR, run by TCRdb on the 5' RACE reads, gives a single entry per CDR3 protein. The sample carries around 1.5 million distinct CDR3 sequences, roughly 40% recorded once. The specimen sequenced was blood. All receptors derive from a woman younger than 30 in good health.

The chain has TRBV7-9 and TRBJ1-3; D is undetermined. Trimming took 4 bases from V and 2 from J, leaving 12 bases between them. The germline CDR1 and CDR2 sequences are SEHNR and FQNEAQ (reference sequence). CDR3 size: 15 residues. The CDR3 DNA reads TGTGCCAGCAGCTCACGGGGAGCGGCTGGAAACACCATATATTTT. It yields the protein CASSSRGAAGNTIYF.

This sequence joins TRBV7-9 and TRBJ2-7; TRBD1 aligns across 10 bases. The CDR3 contains 14 residues. V lost 5 bases and J lost 3; bases outside the gene matches: 4. The germline gives CDR1 SEHNR, CDR2 FQNEAQ (reference sequence). Here the CDR3 DNA reads TGTGCCAGCAGCCCGTGGGACAGGGGCTACGAGCAGTACTTC. It yields the protein CASSPWDRGYEQYF. Full variable domain (remainder filled in from reference TRBV7-9 and TRBJ2-7): DTGVSQNPRHKITKRGQNVTFRCDPISEHNRLYWYRQTLGQGPEFLTYFQNEAQLEKSRLLSDRFSAERPKGSFSTLEIQRTEQGDSAMYLCASSPWDRGYEQYFGPGTRLTVT.

This clonotype showed up just a few times. The V gene is TRBV21-1, the J gene TRBJ2-7; the table gives TRBD1 as D, unverified against the DNA. TRBV21-1 is noted as a pseudogene. The CDR3 is made up of 13 amino acids. The CDR3 DNA follows: TGTGCCAGCAGACAGGGGGACGCCTACGAGCAGTACTTC. Translation: CASRQGDAYEQYF.

This chain joins TRBV2 and TRBJ2-5; TRBD2 agrees at 9 bases. The J call could be wrong; TRBJ2-1 is a better fit for the DNA end. CDR1 and CDR2 (germline): SNHLY, FYNNEI. The CDR3 is made up of 13 amino acids. The CDR3 protein is CASKREVQETQFF. Here the CDR3 DNA reads TGTGCCAGCAAGCGGGAGGTCCAAGAGACCCAGTTCTTC.

This clonotype has a handful of counts. This chain uses TRBV2 with TRBJ2-7; D not certain. The CDR3 extends over 14 amino acids. The germline gives CDR1 SNHLY, CDR2 FYNNEI. Trimming took off 0 bases at V and 0 bases at J, with 6 bases between the two ends. CDR3 bases: TGTGCCAGCAGTGAAGCGCCCAACTCCTACGAGCAGTACTTC. Its translation: CASSEAPNSYEQYF.

This clonotype was counted ten times or more. This chain links TRBV14 with TRBJ2-5; the match to TRBD1 covers 7 bases. The CDR3 totals 19 residues. CDR1 SGHDN and CDR2 FVKESK come from the germline V gene. Trimming took 2 bases from V and 0 from J; bases not matched to a gene: 15. The DNA of the CDR3 is TGTGCCAGCAGCCAAAAGACCGGGACAGTAATTTCGTACCAAGAGACCCAGTACTTC. Its protein is CASSQKTGTVISYQETQYF. Full variable domain (remainder filled in from reference TRBV14 and TRBJ2-5): EAGVTQFPSHSVIEKGQTVTLRCDPISGHDNLYWYRRVMGKEIKFLLHFVKESKQDESGMPNNRFLAERTGGTYSTLKVQPAELEDSGVYFCASSQKTGTVISYQETQYFGPGTRLLVL.

In this sample, this clonotype turned up many times. The chain has TRBV6-5 and TRBJ2-5; no clear D. Germline CDR1 is MNHEY and CDR2 is SVGAGI. The CDR3 has 13 residues. Trimming removed 3 bases from V and 2 bases from J, with 7 bases in between. In nucleotides, the CDR3 is TGTGCCAGCAGTTATGTCAGGCAAGAGACCCAGTACTTC. It specifies CASSYVRQETQYF.

This chain joins TRBV7-8 and TRBJ2-3; TRBD2 matches 14 bases. Trimming at V came to 4 bases and at J to 2 bases, leaving 8 bases not matched to a gene. The V gene's germline CDR1 is SGHVS and CDR2 FQNEAQ. The length of the CDR3 is 18 residues. CDR3 amino acids: CASSYGLAGGRNTDTQYF. The CDR3 DNA follows: TGTGCCAGCAGCTACGGACTAGCGGGGGGCCGGAACACAGATACGCAGTATTTT.

The genes are TRBV7-7 and TRBJ2-7; TRBD1 matches 9 bases. The better agreement between TRBJ2-5 and the DNA end casts doubt on the J call. This CDR3 spans 14 amino acids. Looked up from germline, CDR1 is SSHAT and CDR2 is FNYEAQ (reference sequence). CDR3 DNA: TGTGCCAGCAGCCCAGGACAGGGGAGGAAGACCCAGTACTTC. Translation: CASSPGQGRKTQYF.

This rearrangement joins TRBV29-1 to TRBJ1-2; 7 bases are shared with TRBD1. V lost 7 bases to trimming and J lost 8 bases; unmatched junction nucleotides: 7. The CDR3 loop spans 11 amino acids. In germline, CDR1 is SQVTM, CDR2 ANQGSEA. The CDR3 DNA sequence: TGCAGCGGGGACAGTAGTGGGGGCTACACCTTC. Its translation is CSGDSSGGYTF.

CDR3 sequence: CASSLGATSGAFNEQFF. As DNA, the CDR3 is TGCGCCAGCAGCTTGGGGGCAACTAGCGGGGCCTTCAATGAGCAGTTCTTC. This chain uses TRBV5-1 with TRBJ2-1, with 10 nucleotides matching TRBD2. This CDR3 has 17 amino acids. J was trimmed by 6 bases and V by 0 bases; bases with no gene match: 9. Per germline, CDR1 SGHRS and CDR2 YFSETQ.

This clonotype was detected a few times. The chain's CDR3 is CASSQFGQGGGSAFF. The CDR3 coding sequence is TGCGCCAGCAGCCAATTCGGACAGGGAGGGGGTAGTGCTTTCTTT. The chain links TRBV4-1 to TRBJ1-1; 8 nucleotides line up with TRBD1. J was trimmed by 11 bases and V by 2 bases; bases with no gene match: 13. The CDR3 totals 15 residues. Germline assignment: CDR1 MGHRA and CDR2 YSYEKL.

The chain couples TRBV10-2 to TRBJ2-1; TRBD1 agrees at 7 bases. Per the germline V gene, CDR1 is WSHSY and CDR2 is SAAADI. The CDR3 is made up of 15 amino acids. Unmatched junction bases numbered 5, after V lost 6 bases and J lost 0 bases. CDR3 sequence reads: CASSLQGTSYNEQFF. For the CDR3, the DNA is TGCGCCAGCAGCTTACAGGGGACCTCCTACAATGAGCAGTTCTTC.

The chain couples TRBV5-1 to TRBJ1-4; D is unclear. The CDR3 totals 16 residues. V shed 4 bases and J shed 5 bases, with 18 bases lying between them. From germline, CDR1 is SGHRS and CDR2 YFSETQ. CDR3 in amino acids: CASSPGEFGENEKLFF. CDR3 nucleotides: TGCGCCAGCAGCCCGGGAGAGTTCGGGGAGAATGAAAAACTGTTTTTT.